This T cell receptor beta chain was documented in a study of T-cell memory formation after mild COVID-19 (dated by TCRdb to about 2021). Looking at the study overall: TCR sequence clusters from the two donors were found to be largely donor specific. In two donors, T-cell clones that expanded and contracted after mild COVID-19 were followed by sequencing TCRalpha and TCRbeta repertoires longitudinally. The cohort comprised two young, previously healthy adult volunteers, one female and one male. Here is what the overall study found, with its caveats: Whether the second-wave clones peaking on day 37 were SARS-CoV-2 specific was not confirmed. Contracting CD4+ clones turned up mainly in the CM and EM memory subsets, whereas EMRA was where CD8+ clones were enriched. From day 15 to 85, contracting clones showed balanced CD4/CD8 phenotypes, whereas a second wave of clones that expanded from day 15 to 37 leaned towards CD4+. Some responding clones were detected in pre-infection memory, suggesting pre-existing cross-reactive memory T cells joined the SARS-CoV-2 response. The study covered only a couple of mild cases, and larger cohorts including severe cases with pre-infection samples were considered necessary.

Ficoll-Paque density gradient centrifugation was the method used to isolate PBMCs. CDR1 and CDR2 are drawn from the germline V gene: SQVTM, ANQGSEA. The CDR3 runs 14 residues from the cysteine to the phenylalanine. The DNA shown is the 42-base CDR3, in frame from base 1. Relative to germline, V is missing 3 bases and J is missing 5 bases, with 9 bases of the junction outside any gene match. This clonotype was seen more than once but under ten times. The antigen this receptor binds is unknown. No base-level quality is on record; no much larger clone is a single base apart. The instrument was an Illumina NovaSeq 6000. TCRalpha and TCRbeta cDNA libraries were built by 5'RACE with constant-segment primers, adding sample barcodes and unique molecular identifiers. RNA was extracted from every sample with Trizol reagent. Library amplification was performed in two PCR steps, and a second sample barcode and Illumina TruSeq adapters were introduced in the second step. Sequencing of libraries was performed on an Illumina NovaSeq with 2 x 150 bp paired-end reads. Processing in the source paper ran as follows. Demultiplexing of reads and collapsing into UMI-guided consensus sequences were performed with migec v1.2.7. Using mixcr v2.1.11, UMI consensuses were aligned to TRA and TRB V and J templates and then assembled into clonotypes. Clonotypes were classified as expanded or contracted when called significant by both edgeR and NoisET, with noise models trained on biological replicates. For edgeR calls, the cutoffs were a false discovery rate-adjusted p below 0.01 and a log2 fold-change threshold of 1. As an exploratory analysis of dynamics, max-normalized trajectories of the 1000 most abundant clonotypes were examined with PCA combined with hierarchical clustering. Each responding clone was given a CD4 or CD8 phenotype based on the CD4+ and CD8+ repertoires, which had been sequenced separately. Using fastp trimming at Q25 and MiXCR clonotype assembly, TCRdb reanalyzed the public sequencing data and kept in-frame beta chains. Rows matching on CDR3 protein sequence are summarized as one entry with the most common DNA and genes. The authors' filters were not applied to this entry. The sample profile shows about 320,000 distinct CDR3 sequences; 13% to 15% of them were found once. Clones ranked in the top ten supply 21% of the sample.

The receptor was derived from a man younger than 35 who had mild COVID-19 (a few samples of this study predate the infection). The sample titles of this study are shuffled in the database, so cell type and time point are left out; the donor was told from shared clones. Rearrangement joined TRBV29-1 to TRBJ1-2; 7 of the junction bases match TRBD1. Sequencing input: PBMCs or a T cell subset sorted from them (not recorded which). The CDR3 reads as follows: CSVEGTDLLYGYTF. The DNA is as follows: TGCAGCGTTGAGGGGACAGACCTCTTATATGGCTACACCTTC.